Presented here are 25 T cell receptor beta chains from one specimen sequenced in a study of Graves' ophthalmopathy and Graves' hyperthyroidism. Amplification targeted the TCR beta CDR3 regions, with RNA transcripts as the source material. First-round RT-PCR with HTBI primers preceded a second-round multiplex PCR. TCRdb itself ran the multiplex PCR reads through MiXCR, one entry per CDR3 protein. The sample holds about 390,000 distinct CDR3 sequences, over 15% seen once. Sequenced input: peripheral blood. These receptors originate from a woman between 18 and 29 years old with stable Graves' hyperthyroidism.

This clonotype was recorded at least ten times. The chain recombines TRBV6-5 with TRBJ1-2; D perhaps matches TRBD1 (5 bases). The V gene's germline CDR1 is MNHEY and CDR2 SVGAGI. The V gene lost 0 bases and the J gene lost 1 base, with 12 bases spanning the gap. The CDR3 totals 16 residues. The CDR3 bases are TGTGCCAGCAGTTACTCGATAGGGGAGCGTAACTATGGCTACACCTTC. This encodes CASSYSIGERNYGYTF.

This clonotype was found a few times. This chain connects TRBV7-8 to TRBJ1-6; TRBD1 agrees at 7 bases. Germline V gene data show CDR1 as SGHVS and CDR2 as FQNEAQ. With 6 bases clipped from V and 2 bases from J, the junction kept 16 bases outside the gene matches. There are 19 residues in the CDR3. The CDR3 sequence is CASSFRQGLWKAYNSPLHF. CDR3 DNA sequence: TGTGCCAGCAGTTTCAGACAGGGATTGTGGAAGGCCTATAATTCACCCCTCCACTTT.

This clonotype occurred many times. As DNA, the CDR3 is TGTGCCAGCAGCCCTCGCGGGGGAGGAAGCGGCGGGGAGCTGTTTTTT. Amino acid sequence: CASSPRGGGSGGELFF. The gene calls are TRBV3-1 and TRBJ2-2, with 7 bases identical to TRBD2. The CDR3 runs 16 residues. After removal of 4 bases from V and 7 bases from J, the junction contained 12 bases not matched to a gene. The germline gives CDR1 LGHDT, CDR2 YNNKEL (reference sequence).

This clonotype was seen ten or more times. The chain recombines TRBV20-1 with TRBJ2-7; D is uncertain. The CDR3 sequence is 11 residues long. Germline lookup yields CDR1 DFQATT and CDR2 SNEGSKA (reference sequence). The V end was cut by 6 bases, the J end by 1 base, with 7 bases between. The CDR3 loop is CSARGSYEQYF. For the CDR3, the DNA is TGCAGTGCGCGTGGGTCCTACGAGCAGTACTTC.

This clonotype was seen at least ten times. The J gene is TRBJ2-7, the V gene TRBV10-2, with 8 bases identical to TRBD1. V trimming: 5 bases; J trimming: 5 bases; junction bases outside the gene matches: 5. The CDR3 is 13 amino acids. CDR1 is WSHSY, CDR2 SAAADI, per germline. CDR3 sequence reads: CASSRTGRHEQYF. Written as DNA, the CDR3 is TGCGCCAGCAGTAGGACAGGGCGCCACGAGCAGTACTTC.

This clonotype showed up many times. This rearrangement joins TRBV7-2 to TRBJ1-2, with D tentatively TRBD1 (5 bases). This CDR3 contains 10 residues. V was cut by 7 bases and J by 9 bases, with 9 bases left in between. Germline CDR1 and CDR2: SGHTA and FQGNSA. The CDR3 sequence is CASIGASYTF. Written as DNA, the CDR3 is TGTGCCAGCATTGGGGCCAGCTACACCTTC.

This chain joins TRBV20-1 and TRBJ2-5, with D perhaps TRBD1 (7 bases). V was pared by 2 bases and J by 4 bases, with 17 bases between. Germline CDR1 is DFQATT and CDR2 is SNEGSKA (reference sequence). CDR3 length equals 15 residues. In DNA form, the CDR3 reads TGCAGTGCTAGAAATCGACAGGGACTCCGAGAGACCCAGTACTTC. It codes for CSARNRQGLRETQYF.

This clonotype was seen at least ten times. The V and J genes are TRBV18 and TRBJ2-7; TRBD1 is a possible D gene (5 bases). V was clipped by 5 bases and J by 5 bases, with 13 bases between them. Germline V gives CDR1 KGHSH, CDR2 LQKENI. CDR3 length: 13 residues. The CDR3 nucleotides are TGTGCCAGCTCAATAGGGGTTCGGGACGAGCAGTACTTC. Its protein is CASSIGVRDEQYF.

This clonotype has ten or more counts. The rearrangement uses TRBV14 and TRBJ1-2, with D possibly TRBD1 on 6 matching bases. Germline CDR1 reads SGHDN; CDR2 reads FVKESK. The CDR3 has 16 amino acids. Trimming took 5 bases from V and 4 from J, leaving 20 bases between them. DNA of the CDR3: TGTGCCAGCAGCAAGCAACTACCAGGGGAATCCTATGGCTACACCTTC. It translates to CASSKQLPGESYGYTF.

There are many counts of this clonotype. The chain uses TRBV6-1 and TRBJ2-7; no reliable D call. V dropped 5 bases and J dropped 0 bases, with 8 bases sitting between them. Germline assignment: CDR1 MNHNS and CDR2 SASEGT. The CDR3 consists of 13 residues. CDR3 in amino acids: CASSRTVSYEQYF. The DNA for the CDR3 is TGTGCCAGCAGTAGAACCGTCTCCTACGAGCAGTACTTC.

This clonotype was detected only a few times. This rearrangement joins TRBV18 to TRBJ2-5; tentative D call: TRBD2 (6 bases). Germline-derived CDR1 and CDR2 are KGHSH and LQKENI. V lost 5 bases, J lost 2 bases, and 18 bases lay in between. The CDR3 totals 16 residues. The CDR3 sequence is CASSAGTPTFQETQYF. The CDR3 DNA follows: TGTGCCAGCTCAGCAGGGACTCCCACCTTTCAAGAGACCCAGTACTTC.

V usage is TRBV5-5 and J usage is TRBJ2-5; D is perhaps TRBD1 (5 bases). Between the trimmed V and J ends, which lost 0 bases and 4 bases, there was a span of 19 bases. This CDR3 contains 17 residues. Germline-derived CDR1 and CDR2 are SGHKS and YYEKEE (reference sequence). CDR3 sequence reads: CASSLVRTTSRGETQYF. The DNA of the CDR3 is TGTGCCAGCAGCTTGGTTCGGACCACTTCTAGGGGAGAGACCCAGTACTTC. The variable domain in full, completed from reference TRBV5-5 and TRBJ2-5, reads DAGVTQSPTHLIKTRGQQVTLRCSPISGHKSVSWYQQVLGQGPQFIFQYYEKEERGRGNFPDRFSARQFPNYSSELNVNALLLGDSALYLCASSLVRTTSRGETQYFGPGTRLLVL.

There are many counts of this clonotype. The germline gene is not matched at one end of the junction; a read error may be the cause. This chain connects TRBV10-3 to TRBJ2-7; D is unclear. CDR1 ENHRY and CDR2 SYGVKD come from the germline V gene. The CDR3 covers 14 residues. CDR3 in amino acids: CAISGSASSHEQYF. The CDR3 DNA reads as TGTGCCATCAGCGGGTCGGCCTCCTCCCACGAGCAGTACTTC.

This clonotype has ten or more counts. The chain uses TRBV11-2 and TRBJ2-4, with a tentative D call TRBD2 (5 bases). Germline V CDR1 and CDR2: SGHAT, FQNNGV. The CDR3 length is 18 residues. V was shortened by 0 bases and J by 1 base, with 16 bases between the two germline ends. The CDR3 reads CASSLDPGSPSAKNIQYF. The CDR3, as DNA: TGTGCCAGCAGCTTAGATCCAGGCAGCCCTAGCGCCAAAAACATTCAGTACTTC.

There are many counts of this clonotype. The V call is TRBV20-1, the J call TRBJ2-7; D is possibly TRBD1 (5 bases). Trimming took 6 bases from V and 3 from J, leaving 15 bases between them. The germline V gene encodes CDR1 DFQATT and CDR2 SNEGSKA (reference sequence). CDR3 length: 13 residues. Here the CDR3 reads CSASRAGNYEQYF. The CDR3 coding sequence is TGCAGTGCCTCCAGGGCAGGGAACTACGAGCAGTACTTC.

This clonotype was observed many times. The gene calls are TRBV7-2 and TRBJ2-7; D gene unclear. Germline CDR1 and CDR2: SGHTA and FQGNSA. CDR3 length: 15 amino acids. Trimming removed 2 bases at V and 0 bases at J, with 11 bases between. The CDR3 DNA sequence: TGTGCCAGCAGCTTATCCGACTCAAGCTCCTACGAGCAGTACTTC. This gives the protein CASSLSDSSSYEQYF. The full variable domain, in which reference TRBV7-2 and TRBJ2-7 provide the parts outside the CDR3, is GAGVSQSPSNKVTEKGKDVELRCDPISGHTALYWYRQSLGQGLEFLIYFQGNSAPDKSGLPSDRFSAERTGGSVSTLTIQRTQQEDSAVYLCASSLSDSSSYEQYFGPGTRLTVT.

In the case of this clonotype: Likely a read error: the CDR3 ends without its conserved phenylalanine or tryptophan. The chain recombines TRBV11-1 with TRBJ1-6; 11 bases agree with TRBD1. The V gene end was trimmed by 5 bases and the J gene end by 9 bases; junction bases not matched to a gene: 9. Germline V lookup: CDR1 SGHAT, CDR2 FQDESV (reference sequence). CDR3 length: 16 residues. The CDR3 coding sequence is TGTGCCAGCAGCCGGACAGGGGGCTCGATTCGTTCACCCCTCCACGTT. It specifies CASSRTGGSIRSPLHV.

In this sample, this clonotype turned up a few times. The chain uses TRBV18 and TRBJ1-1; D gene unclear. CDR3 size: 13 residues. CDR1 is KGHSH and CDR2 is LQKENI in the germline V gene. Trimming pared 1 base from V and 3 bases from J, leaving 6 bases between. The DNA for the CDR3 is TGTGCCAGCTCACCACAGGTGGACACTGAAGCTTTCTTT. Translated, it gives CASSPQVDTEAFF.

This clonotype was seen a handful of times. Its ends do not fully match the called genes, so a read error is possible. The chain employs TRBV7-8 and TRBJ2-7, with a possible D match to TRBD2 (5 bases). The CDR3 spans 13 residues. CDR1 is SGHVS, CDR2 FQNEAQ, per germline. CDR3 bases: TGTGCCGGCAGCTTAACAGCGAGCGGCGAGCAGTACTTC. This translates into CAGSLTASGEQYF.

Ten or more counts support this clonotype. This may be a read error: a much more frequent sequence differs by one nucleotide. The chain uses TRBV12-3 or TRBV12-4 and TRBJ1-1; no clear D. V lost 7 bases, J lost 0 bases, and 6 bases lay in between. This CDR3 has 12 residues. CDR3 in DNA: TGTGCCAGCAATCAGTTGAACACTGAAGCTTTCTTT. It codes for CASNQLNTEAFF.

Ten or more counts support this clonotype. The genes are TRBV12-3 or TRBV12-4 and TRBJ1-2; 7 nucleotides agree with TRBD1. The CDR3 runs 13 residues. Losses at the gene ends were 6 bases for V and 4 bases for J; bases not matched to a gene: 5. CDR3 DNA: TGTGCCAGCAGGCCCTCAGGGGGCTATGGCTACACCTTC. Protein product: CASRPSGGYGYTF.

The chain uses TRBV12-3 or TRBV12-4 and TRBJ1-1; TRBD1 agrees at 9 bases. The CDR3 has 14 residues. With V trimmed by 4 bases and J by 5 bases, 5 bases remained unmatched. The CDR3 loop is CASSYYGTGTEAFF. CDR3 coding DNA: TGTGCCAGCAGTTATTACGGGACAGGGACTGAAGCTTTCTTT.

This CDR3 is CASSEALALPYEQYF. CDR3 coding DNA: TGTGCCAGCAGTGAAGCCCTAGCGCTACCCTACGAGCAGTACTTC. The chain carries TRBV28 and TRBJ2-7; TRBD2 might be the D (6 bases). V shed 5 bases and J shed 2 bases, with 16 bases lying between them. This CDR3 comprises 15 residues. In germline, CDR1 is MDHEN, CDR2 SYDVKM.

This clonotype was seen repeatedly, ten times or more. This sequence joins TRBV12-3 or TRBV12-4 and TRBJ2-5; TRBD1 matches 8 bases. The V segment lost 2 bases and the J segment 2 bases; nucleotides outside the gene matches: 4. CDR3 length equals 15 residues. CDR3 bases: TGTGCCAGCAGTTTACCCGGACAGGGACAAGAGACCCAGTACTTC. As protein: CASSLPGQGQETQYF.

The chain couples TRBV28 to TRBJ2-7, with D tentatively TRBD1 or TRBD2 (5 bases each). The CDR3 runs 16 residues. V lost 3 bases to trimming and J lost 4 bases, with 19 bases between them. Germline CDR1 reads MDHEN; CDR2 reads SYDVKM. CDR3 DNA sequence: TGTGCCAGCAGTTTCTCGGGGACCTCCCCCCCATACGAGCAGTACTTC. Translation: CASSFSGTSPPYEQYF.